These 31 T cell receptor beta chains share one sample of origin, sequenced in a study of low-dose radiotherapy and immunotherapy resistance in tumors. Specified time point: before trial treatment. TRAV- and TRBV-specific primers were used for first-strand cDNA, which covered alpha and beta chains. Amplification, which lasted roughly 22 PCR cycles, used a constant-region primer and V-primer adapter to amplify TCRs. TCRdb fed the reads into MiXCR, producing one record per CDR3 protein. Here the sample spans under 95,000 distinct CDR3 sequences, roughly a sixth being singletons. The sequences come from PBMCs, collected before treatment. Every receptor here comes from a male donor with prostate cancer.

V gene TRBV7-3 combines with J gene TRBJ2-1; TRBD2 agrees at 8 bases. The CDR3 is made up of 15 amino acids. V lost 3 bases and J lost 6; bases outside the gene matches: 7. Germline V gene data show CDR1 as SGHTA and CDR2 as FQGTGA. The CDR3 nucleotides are TGTGCCAGCAGCTTCGGCGGGGGGAGCACCAATGAGCAGTTCTTC. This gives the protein CASSFGGGSTNEQFF.

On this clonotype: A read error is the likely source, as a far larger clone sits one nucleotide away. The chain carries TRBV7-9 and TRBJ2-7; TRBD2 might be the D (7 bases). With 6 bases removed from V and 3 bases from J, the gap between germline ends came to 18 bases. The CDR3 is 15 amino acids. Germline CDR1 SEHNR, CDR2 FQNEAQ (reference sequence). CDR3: CASRLTSGGGYEQYF. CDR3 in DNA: TGTGCCAGCAGGCTAACTTCGGGGGGCGGCTACGAGCAGTACTTC.

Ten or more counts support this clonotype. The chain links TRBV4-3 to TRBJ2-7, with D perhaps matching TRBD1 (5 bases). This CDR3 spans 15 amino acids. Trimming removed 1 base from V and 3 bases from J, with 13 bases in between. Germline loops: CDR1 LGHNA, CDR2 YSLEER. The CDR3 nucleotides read TGCGCCAGCAGCCAAGGGGGCAACCGTCACTACGAGCAGTACTTC. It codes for CASSQGGNRHYEQYF.

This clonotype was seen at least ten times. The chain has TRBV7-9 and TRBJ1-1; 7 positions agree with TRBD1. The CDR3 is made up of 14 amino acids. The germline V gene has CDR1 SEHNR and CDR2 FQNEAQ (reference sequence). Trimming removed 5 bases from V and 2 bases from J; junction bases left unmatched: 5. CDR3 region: CASSPDRDNTEAFF. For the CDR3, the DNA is TGTGCCAGCAGCCCCGACAGGGACAACACTGAAGCTTTCTTT.

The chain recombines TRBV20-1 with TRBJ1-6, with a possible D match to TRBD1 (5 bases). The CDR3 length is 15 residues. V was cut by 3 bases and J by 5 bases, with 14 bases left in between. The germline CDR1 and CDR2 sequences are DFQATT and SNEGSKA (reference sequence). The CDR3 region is CSASLVGRDNSPLHF. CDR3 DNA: TGCAGTGCTAGTTTGGTGGGGCGCGATAATTCACCCCTCCACTTT.

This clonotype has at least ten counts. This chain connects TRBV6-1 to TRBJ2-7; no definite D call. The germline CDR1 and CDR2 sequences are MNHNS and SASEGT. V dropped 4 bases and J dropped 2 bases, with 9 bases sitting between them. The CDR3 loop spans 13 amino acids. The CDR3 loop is CASSGTDPYEQYF. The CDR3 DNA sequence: TGTGCCAGCAGTGGGACGGATCCCTACGAGCAGTACTTC.

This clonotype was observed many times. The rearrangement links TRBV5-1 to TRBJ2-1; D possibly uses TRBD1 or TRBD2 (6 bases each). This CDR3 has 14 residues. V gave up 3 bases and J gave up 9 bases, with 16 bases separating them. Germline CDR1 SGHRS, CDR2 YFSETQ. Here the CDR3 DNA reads TGCGCCAGCAGCTCGGCTGGGGGGCAGGTTGAGCAGTTCTTC. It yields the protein CASSSAGGQVEQFF.

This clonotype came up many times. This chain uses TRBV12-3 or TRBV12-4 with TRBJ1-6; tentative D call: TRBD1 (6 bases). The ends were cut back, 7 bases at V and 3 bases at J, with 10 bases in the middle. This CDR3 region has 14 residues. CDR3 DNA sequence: TGTGCCAGCACCCGGGACAACTATAATTCACCCCTCCACTTT. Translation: CASTRDNYNSPLHF.

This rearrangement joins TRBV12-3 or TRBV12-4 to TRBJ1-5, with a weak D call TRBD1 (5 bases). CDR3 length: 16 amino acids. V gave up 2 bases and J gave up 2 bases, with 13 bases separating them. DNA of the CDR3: TGTGCCAGCAGTTTAACCGGCCCGGGGGGCAATCAGCCCCAGCATTTT. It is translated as CASSLTGPGGNQPQHF.

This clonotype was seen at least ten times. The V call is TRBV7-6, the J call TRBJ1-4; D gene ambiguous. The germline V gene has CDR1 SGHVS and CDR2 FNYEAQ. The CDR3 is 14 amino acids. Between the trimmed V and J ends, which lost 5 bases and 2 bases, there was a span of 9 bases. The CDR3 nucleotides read TGTGCCAGCAGCCGCTACGGGACTAATGAAAAACTGTTTTTT. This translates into CASSRYGTNEKLFF.

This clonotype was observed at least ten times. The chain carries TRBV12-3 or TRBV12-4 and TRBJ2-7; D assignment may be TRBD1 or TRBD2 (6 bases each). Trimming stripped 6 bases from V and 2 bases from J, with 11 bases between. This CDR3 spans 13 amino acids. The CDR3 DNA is TGTGCCAGCAGAGTAGGGGGGACCTACGAGCAGTACTTC. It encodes CASRVGGTYEQYF.

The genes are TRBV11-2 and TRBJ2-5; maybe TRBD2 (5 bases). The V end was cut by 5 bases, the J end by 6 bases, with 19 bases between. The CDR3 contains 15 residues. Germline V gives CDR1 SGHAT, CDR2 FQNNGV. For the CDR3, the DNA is TGTGCCAGCAGCCCCATAGGAGCGGCCAGGCAGACCCAGTACTTC. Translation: CASSPIGAARQTQYF.

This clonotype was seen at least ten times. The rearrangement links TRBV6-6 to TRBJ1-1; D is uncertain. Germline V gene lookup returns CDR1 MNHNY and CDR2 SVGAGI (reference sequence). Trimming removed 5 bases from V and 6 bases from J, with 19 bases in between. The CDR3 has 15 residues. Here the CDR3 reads CASSTWGDLGSEAFF. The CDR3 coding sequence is TGTGCCAGCAGTACCTGGGGAGACCTCGGATCTGAAGCTTTCTTT.

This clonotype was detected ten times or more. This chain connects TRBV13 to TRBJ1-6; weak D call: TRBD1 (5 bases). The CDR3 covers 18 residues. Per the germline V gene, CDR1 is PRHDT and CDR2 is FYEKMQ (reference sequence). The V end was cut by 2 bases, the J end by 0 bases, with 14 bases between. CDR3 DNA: TGTGCCAGCAGCTTACGGATGGGGCTATCCTCCTATAATTCACCCCTCCACTTT. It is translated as CASSLRMGLSSYNSPLHF.

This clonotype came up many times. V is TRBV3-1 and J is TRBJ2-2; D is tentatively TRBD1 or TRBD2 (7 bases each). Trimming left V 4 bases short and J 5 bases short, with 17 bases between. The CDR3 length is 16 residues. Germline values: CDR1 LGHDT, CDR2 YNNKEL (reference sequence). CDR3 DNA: TGTGCCAGCAGCCCCAGGGGGGGGGAGTGGACCGGGGAGCTGTTTTTT. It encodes CASSPRGGEWTGELFF.

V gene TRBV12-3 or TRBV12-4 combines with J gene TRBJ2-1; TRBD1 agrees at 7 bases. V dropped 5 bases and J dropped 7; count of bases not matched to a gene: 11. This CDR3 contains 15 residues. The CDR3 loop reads CASSEQGTYENEQFF. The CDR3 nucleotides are TGTGCCAGCAGTGAACAGGGGACATATGAGAATGAGCAGTTCTTC.

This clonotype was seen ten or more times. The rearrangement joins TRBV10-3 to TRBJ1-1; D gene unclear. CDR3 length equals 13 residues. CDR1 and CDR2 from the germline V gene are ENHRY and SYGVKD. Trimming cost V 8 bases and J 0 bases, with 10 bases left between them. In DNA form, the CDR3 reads TGTGCCATCGTTTCCGATTTGAACACTGAAGCTTTCTTT. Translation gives CAIVSDLNTEAFF.

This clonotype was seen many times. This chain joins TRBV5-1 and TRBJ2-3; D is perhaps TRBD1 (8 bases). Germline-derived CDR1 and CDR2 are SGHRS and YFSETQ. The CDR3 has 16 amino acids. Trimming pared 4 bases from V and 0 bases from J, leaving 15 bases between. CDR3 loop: CASSLGQGGSTDTQYF. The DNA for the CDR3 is TGCGCCAGCAGCCTCGGACAGGGAGGGAGCACAGATACGCAGTATTTT.

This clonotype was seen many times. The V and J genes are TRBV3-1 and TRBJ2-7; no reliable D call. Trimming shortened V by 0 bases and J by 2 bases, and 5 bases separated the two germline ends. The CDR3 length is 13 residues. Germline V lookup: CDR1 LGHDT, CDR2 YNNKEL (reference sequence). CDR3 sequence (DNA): TGTGCCAGCAGCCAAGAATCCCCCTACGAGCAGTACTTC. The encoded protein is CASSQESPYEQYF.

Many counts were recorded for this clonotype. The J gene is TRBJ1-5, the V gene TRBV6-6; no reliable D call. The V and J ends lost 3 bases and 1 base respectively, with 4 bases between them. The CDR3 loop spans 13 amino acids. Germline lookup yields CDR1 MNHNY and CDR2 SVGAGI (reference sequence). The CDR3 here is CASSYSSNQPQHF. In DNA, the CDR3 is TGTGCCAGCAGTTATTCGAGCAATCAGCCCCAGCATTTT.

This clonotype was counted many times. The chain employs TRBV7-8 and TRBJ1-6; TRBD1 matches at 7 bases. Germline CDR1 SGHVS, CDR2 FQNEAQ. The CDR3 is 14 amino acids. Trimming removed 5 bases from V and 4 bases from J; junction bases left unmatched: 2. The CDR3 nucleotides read TGTGCCAGCAGCCCGGGACAGTATAATTCACCCCTCCACTTT. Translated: CASSPGQYNSPLHF.

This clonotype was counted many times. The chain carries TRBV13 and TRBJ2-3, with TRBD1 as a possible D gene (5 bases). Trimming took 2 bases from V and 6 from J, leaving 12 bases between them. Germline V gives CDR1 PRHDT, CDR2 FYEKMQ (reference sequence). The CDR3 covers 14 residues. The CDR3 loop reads CASSLRRVLDTQYF. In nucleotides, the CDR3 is TGTGCCAGCAGCTTACGCAGGGTCTTGGATACGCAGTATTTT.

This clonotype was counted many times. CDR3 DNA: TGTGCCACCAGTGATTCCCGGCGGGGGAACAATGAGCAGTTCTTC. Encoded protein: CATSDSRRGNNEQFF. The rearrangement joins TRBV24-1 to TRBJ2-1; TRBD2 matches at 7 bases. V lost 2 bases, J lost 5 bases, and 5 bases stayed unmatched. Germline V lookup: CDR1 KGHDR, CDR2 SFDVKD. CDR3 size: 15 residues.

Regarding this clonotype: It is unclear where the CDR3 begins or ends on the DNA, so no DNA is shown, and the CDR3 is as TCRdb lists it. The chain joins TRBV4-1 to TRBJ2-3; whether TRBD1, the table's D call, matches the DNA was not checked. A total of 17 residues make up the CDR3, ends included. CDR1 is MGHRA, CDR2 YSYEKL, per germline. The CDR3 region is CASRGQGDTQYFFFFFF.

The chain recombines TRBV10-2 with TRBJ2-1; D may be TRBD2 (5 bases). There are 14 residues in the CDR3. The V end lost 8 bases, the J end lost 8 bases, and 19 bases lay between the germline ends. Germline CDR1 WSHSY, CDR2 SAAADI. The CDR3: CASGTAAILYEQFF. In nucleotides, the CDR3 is TGCGCCAGCGGAACAGCGGCGATTTTATATGAGCAGTTCTTC.

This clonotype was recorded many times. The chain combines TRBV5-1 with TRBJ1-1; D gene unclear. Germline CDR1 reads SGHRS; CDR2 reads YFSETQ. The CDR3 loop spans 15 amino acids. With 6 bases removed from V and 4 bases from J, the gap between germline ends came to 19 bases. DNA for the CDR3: TGCGCCAGCACACCGACTTCGGCAGCCAGCACTGAAGCTTTCTTT. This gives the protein CASTPTSAASTEAFF.

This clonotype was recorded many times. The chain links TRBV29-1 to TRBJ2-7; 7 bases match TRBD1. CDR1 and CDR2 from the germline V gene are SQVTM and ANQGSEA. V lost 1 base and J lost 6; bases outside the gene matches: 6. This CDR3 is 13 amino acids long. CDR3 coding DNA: TGCAGCGTTGAAGGTAGGGGGCAAGGCGAGCAGTACTTC. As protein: CSVEGRGQGEQYF.

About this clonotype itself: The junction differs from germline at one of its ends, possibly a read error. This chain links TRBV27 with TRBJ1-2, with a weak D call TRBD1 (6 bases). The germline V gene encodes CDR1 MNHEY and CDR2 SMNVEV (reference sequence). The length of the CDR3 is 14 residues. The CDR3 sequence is CASSSSQGIYGYTF. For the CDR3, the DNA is TGTGCCAGTAGTTCCTCACAGGGAATCTATGGCTACACCTTC.

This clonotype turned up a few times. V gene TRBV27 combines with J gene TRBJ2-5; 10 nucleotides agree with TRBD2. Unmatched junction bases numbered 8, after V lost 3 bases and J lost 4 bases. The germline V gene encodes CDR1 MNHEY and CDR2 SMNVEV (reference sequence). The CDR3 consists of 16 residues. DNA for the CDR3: TGTGCCAGCAGTTTTTATGCTAGCGGGGGAACAGAGACCCAGTACTTC. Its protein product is CASSFYASGGTETQYF.

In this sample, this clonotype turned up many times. The CDR3 DNA reads TGTGCCAGCACGTGCAACGTGGGAGGTAGCTCCTATAATTCACCCCTCCACTTT. It encodes CASTCNVGGSSYNSPLHF. The gene calls are TRBV21-1 and TRBJ1-6. TRBV21-1 is termed a pseudogene. This CDR3 is built from 18 residues.

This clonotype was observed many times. In DNA form, the CDR3 reads TGTGCCAGCAGTTACGAAGCGGGGGGCCTCAATGAGCAGTTCTTC. It translates to CASSYEAGGLNEQFF. The V call is TRBV6-5, the J call TRBJ2-1; 9 positions agree with TRBD2. V lost 2 bases, J lost 6 bases, and 5 bases stayed unmatched. There are 15 residues in the CDR3. The germline V gene has CDR1 MNHEY and CDR2 SVGAGI.